This T cell receptor beta chain is drawn from a study of blood T cell repertoires in COVID-19. Study at large: Spain, Italy and the United States supplied samples that represented acute and convalescent COVID-19.

This table comes from immunoSEQ multiplex PCR, and its TCRdb copy is limited to in-frame clones, with some not included. This sample carries about 350,000 clones, 86% of them seen once, and the ten largest clones take 7.1%. Germline values: CDR1 SGDLS, CDR2 YYNGEE. The CDR3 extends over 15 amino acids. Trimming cost V 0 bases and J 5 bases, with 14 bases left between them. Seattle cases were enrolled at active infection and followed longitudinally. The rearrangement uses TRBV9 and TRBJ2-5; D is unclear. Sequenced input: peripheral blood. The clonotype originates from a woman aged 55-70 years with COVID-19, enrolled during active disease. The CDR3 here is CASSVAAGNTETQYF. CDR3 DNA sequence: TGTGCCAGCAGCGTAGCGGCAGGAAACACGGAGACCCAGTACTTC.